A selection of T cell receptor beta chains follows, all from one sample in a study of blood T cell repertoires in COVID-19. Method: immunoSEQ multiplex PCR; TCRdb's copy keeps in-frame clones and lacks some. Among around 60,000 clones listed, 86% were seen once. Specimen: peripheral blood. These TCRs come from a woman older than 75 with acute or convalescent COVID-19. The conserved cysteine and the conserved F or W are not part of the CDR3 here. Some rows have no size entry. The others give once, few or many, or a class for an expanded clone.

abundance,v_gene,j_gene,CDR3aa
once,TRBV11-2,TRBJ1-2,ASSLPGQGFYGYT
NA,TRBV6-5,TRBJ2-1,ASWGGWNEQF
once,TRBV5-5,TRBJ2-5,ASSWGTGGFVWETQY
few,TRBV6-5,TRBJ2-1,ASSRTSGRGNEQF
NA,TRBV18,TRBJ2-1,ASSPGLATNEQF
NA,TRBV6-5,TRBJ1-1,ASSLQVNTEAF
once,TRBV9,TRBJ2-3,ASSGGPDTQY
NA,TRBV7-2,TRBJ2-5,ASSLAGGWETQY
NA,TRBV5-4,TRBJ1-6,ASSLGRGTSPLH
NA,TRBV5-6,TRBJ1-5,ASSFRGFDQPQH
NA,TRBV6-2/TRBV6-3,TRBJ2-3,ASSASSGGATDTQY
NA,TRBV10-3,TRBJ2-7,AISQLAGGYEQY
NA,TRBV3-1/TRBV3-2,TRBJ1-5,ASSQEIGRVLPQH
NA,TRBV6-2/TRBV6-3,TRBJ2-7,ASSDLGAPTIEQY
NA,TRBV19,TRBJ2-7,ASSILPGQSPYEQY
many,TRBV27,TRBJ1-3,ASSMRGQISSSGNTIY
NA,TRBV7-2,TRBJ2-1,ASSYSDEQF
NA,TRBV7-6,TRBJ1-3,ASSPGTASGNTIY
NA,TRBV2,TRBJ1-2,ASSEMGQGTNYGYT
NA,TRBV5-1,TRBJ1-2,ASSLTGDLGYT
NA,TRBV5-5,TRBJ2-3,ASSSGTGLDTQY
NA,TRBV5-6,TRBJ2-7,ASSMDGSYEQY
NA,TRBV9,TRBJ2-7,ASSGQSINEQY
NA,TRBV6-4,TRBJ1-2,ASSAGPGAGYT
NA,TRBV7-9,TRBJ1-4,ASSLARDSATNEKLF
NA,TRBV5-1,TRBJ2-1,ASSLGGTSGRTVYNEQF